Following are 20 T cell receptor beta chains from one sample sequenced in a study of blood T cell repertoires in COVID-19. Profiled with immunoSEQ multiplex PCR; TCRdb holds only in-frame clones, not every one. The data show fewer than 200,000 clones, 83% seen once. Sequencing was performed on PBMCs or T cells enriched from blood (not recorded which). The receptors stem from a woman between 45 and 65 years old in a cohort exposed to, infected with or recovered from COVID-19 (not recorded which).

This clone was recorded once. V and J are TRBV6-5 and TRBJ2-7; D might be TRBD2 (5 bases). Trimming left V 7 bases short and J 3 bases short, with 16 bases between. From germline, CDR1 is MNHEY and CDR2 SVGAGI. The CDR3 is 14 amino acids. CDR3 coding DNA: TGTGCCAGCACCCCGGGATCCCCCAGCTACGAGCAGTACTTC. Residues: CASTPGSPSYEQYF.

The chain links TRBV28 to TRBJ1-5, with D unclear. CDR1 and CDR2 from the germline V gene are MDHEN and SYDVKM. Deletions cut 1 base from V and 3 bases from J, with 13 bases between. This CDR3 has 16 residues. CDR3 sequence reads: CASSLFHLGTNQPQHF. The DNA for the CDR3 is TGTGCCAGCAGTTTATTTCATCTAGGCACCAATCAGCCCCAGCATTTT.

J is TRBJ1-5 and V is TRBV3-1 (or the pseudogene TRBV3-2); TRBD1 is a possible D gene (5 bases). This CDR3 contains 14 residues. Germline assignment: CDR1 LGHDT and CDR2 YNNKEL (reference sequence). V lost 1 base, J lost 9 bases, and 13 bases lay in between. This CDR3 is CASSQAVGQGPQHF. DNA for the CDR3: TGTGCCAGCAGCCAAGCGGTCGGACAAGGGCCCCAGCATTTT.

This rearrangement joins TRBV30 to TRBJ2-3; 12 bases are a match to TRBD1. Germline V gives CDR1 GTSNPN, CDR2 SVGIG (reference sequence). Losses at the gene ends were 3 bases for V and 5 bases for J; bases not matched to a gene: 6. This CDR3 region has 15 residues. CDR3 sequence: CAWSGDRGRGDTQYF. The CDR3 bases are TGTGCCTGGAGCGGGGACAGGGGGCGCGGAGATACGCAGTATTTT. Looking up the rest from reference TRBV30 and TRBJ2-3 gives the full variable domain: SQTIHQWPATLVQPVGSPLSLECTVEGTSNPNLYWYRQAAGRGLQLLFYSVGIGQISSEVPQNLSASRPQDRQFILSSKKLLLSDSGFYLCAWSGDRGRGDTQYFGPGTRLTVL.

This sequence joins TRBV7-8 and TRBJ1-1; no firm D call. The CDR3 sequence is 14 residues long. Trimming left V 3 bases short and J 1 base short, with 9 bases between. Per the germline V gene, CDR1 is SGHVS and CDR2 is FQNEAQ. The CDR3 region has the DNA TGTGCCAGCAGCTTTCCGCCAGAGAACACTGAAGCTTTCTTT. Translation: CASSFPPENTEAFF.

The CDR3 region has the DNA TGTGCCACCAGCGATGGTAGGGGGCCAGGTGAAAAACTGTTTTTT. Translating gives CATSDGRGPGEKLFF. The chain links TRBV15 to TRBJ1-4; 7 nucleotides match TRBD1. The CDR3 totals 15 residues. Germline CDR1 LNHNV, CDR2 YYDKDF (reference sequence). V dropped 5 bases and J dropped 7; count of bases not matched to a gene: 10.

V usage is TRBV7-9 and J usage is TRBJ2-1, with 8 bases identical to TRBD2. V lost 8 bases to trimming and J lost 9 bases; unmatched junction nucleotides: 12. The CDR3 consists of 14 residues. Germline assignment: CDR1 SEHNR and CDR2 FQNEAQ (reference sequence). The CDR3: CASSGGLAVGEQFF. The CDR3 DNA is TGTGCCAGCTCGGGAGGACTAGCTGTAGGTGAGCAGTTCTTC.

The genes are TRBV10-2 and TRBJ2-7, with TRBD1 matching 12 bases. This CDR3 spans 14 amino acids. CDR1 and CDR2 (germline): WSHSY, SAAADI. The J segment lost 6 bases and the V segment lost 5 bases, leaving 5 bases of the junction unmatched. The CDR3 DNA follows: TGCGCCAGCAGTCACGGGACAGGGGGCGTCGAGCAGTACTTC. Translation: CASSHGTGGVEQYF.

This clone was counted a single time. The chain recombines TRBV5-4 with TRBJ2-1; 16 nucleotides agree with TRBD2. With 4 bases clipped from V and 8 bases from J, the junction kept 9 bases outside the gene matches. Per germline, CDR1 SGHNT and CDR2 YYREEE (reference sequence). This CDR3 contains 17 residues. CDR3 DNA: TGTGCCAGCAGCGGGGGACTAGCGGGAGGGTTATTGGATGAGCAGTTCTTC. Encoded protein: CASSGGLAGGLLDEQFF. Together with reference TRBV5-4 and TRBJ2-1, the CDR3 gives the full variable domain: ETGVTQSPTHLIKTRGQQVTLRCSSQSGHNTVSWYQQALGQGPQFIFQYYREEENGRGNFPPRFSGLQFPNYSSELNVNALELDDSALYLCASSGGLAGGLLDEQFFGPGTRLTVL.

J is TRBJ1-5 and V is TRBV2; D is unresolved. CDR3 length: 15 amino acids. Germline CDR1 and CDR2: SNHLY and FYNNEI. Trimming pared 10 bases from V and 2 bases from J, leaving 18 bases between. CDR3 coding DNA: TGTGCCACTAAGGAGGCCTCAGGAGGCAATCAGCCCCAGCATTTT. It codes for CATKEASGGNQPQHF.

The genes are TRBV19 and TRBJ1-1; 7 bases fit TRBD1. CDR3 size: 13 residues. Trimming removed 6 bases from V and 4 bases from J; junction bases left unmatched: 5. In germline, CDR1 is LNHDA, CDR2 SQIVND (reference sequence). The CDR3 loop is CASSRRGLTEAFF. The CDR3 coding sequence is TGTGCCAGTAGCCGGAGGGGGCTCACTGAAGCTTTCTTT.

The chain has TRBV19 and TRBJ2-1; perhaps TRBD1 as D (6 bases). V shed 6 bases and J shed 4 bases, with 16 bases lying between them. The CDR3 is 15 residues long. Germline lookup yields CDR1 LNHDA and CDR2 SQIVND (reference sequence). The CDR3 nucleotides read TGTGCCAGTAGCGACGCAGGGGCGGGTTACAATGAGCAGTTCTTC. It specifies CASSDAGAGYNEQFF.

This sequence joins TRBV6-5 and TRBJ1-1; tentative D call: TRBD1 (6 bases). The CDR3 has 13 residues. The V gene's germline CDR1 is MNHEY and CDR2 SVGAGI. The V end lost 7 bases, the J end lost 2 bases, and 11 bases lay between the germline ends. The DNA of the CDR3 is TGTGCCAGCAATCTACAGGGTAACACTGAAGCTTTCTTT. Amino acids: CASNLQGNTEAFF.

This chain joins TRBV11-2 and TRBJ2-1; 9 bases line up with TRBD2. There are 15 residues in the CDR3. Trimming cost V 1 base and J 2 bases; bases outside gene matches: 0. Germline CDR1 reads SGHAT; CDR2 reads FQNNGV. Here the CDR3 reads CASSLASGAYNEQFF. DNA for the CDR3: TGTGCCAGCAGCTTAGCTAGCGGGGCCTACAATGAGCAGTTCTTC.

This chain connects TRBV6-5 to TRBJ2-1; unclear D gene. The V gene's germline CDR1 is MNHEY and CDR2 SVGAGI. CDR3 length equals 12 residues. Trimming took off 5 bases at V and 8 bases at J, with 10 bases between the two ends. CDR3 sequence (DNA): TGTGCCAGCAGTCGCGCTGCCGATGAGCAGTTCTTC. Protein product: CASSRAADEQFF.

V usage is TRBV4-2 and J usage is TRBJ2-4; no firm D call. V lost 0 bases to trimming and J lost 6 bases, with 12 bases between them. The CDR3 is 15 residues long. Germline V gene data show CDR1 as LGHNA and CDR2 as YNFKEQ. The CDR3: CASSQEENTVNIQYF. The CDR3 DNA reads TGTGCCAGCAGCCAAGAGGAGAACACCGTAAACATTCAGTACTTC.

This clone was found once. The CDR3 sequence: CASSTGATRGDTQYF. The CDR3 DNA is TGTGCCAGCAGTACAGGGGCAACGAGGGGGGATACGCAGTATTTT. This rearrangement joins TRBV2 to TRBJ2-3, with 7 bases identical to TRBD1. The CDR3 has 15 residues. Germline loops: CDR1 SNHLY, CDR2 FYNNEI. Trimming cost V 5 bases and J 6 bases; bases outside gene matches: 11.

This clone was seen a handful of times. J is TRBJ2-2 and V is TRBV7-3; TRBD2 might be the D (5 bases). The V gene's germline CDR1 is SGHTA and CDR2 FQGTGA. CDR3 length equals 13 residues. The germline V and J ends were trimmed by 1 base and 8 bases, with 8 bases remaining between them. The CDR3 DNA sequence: TGTGCCAGCAGCTTAAGGGAGAATGGGGAGCTGTTTTTT. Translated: CASSLRENGELFF. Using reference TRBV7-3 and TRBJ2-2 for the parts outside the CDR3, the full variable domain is GAGVSQTPSNKVTEKGKYVELRCDPISGHTALYWYRQSLGQGPEFLIYFQGTGAADDSGLPNDRFFAVRPEGSVSTLKIQRTERGDSAVYLCASSLRENGELFFGEGSRLTVL.

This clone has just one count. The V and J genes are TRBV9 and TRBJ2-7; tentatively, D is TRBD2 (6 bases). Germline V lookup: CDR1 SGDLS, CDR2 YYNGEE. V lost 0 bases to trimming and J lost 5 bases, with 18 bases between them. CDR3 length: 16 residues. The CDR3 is CASSVVGGSASDEQYF. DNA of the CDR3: TGTGCCAGCAGCGTAGTTGGGGGGAGTGCGTCCGACGAGCAGTACTTC. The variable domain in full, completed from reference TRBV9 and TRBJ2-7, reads DSGVTQTPKHLITATGQRVTLRCSPRSGDLSVYWYQQSLDQGLQFLIQYYNGEERAKGNILERFSAQQFPDLHSELNLSSLELGDSALYFCASSVVGGSASDEQYFGPGTRLTVT.

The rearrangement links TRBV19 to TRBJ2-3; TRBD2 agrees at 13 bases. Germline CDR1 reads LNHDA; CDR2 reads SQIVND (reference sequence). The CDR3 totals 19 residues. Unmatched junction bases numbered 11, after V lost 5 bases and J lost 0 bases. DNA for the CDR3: TGTGCCAGTAGTCTCGGACTAGCGGGAGTCCTACTAAGCACAGATACGCAGTATTTT. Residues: CASSLGLAGVLLSTDTQYF.